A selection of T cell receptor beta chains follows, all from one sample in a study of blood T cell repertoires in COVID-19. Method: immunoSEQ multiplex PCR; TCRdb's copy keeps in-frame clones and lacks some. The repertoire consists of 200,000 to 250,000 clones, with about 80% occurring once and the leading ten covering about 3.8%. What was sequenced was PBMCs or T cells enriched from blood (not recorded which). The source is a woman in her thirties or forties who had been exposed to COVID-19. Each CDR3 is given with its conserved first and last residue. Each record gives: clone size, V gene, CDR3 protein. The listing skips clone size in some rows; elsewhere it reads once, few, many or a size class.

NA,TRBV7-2,CASSSAAGLAGGLTEQYF
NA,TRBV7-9,CASSPQSGQGISEAFF
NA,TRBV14,CASSQVRGRGTEAFF
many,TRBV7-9,CASSLVFAGEGEKLFF
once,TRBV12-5,CASGLGELQLFF
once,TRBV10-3,CAISEGTTIPQYF
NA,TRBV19,CASSIRRGYQPQHF
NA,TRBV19,CASSIQQAPYGYTF
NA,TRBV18,CASSPPGGAMNTEAFF
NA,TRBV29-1,CSVVTGSPFSGNTIYF
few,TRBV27,CASSLWTGSGELFF
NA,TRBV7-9,CASSLTSGSTDTQYF
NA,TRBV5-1,CASSSPSGQETQYF
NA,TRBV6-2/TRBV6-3,CASSPRVRYGYTF
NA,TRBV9,CASSSGGLAGGAGEQYF
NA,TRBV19,CASSRDRGRGEQFF
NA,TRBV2,CASSATGKGSNQPQHF
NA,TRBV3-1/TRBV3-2,CASSQRQGGGEAFF
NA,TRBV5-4,CASSFGGAATNEKLFF
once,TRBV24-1,CATGQGVGQPQHF
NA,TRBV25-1,CASSESGNRLNSGAFF
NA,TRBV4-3,CASSQAGYRDVPEAFF
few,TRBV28,CASSTPGPQHF
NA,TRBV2,CASSERRDNQPQHF
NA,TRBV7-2,CASSPGQTPWEQFF
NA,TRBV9,CASSIRQDGGTWTF
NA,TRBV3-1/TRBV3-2,CASSQVEGRTPEVSYEQYF
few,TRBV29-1,CSVEGGGVEFF
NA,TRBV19,CASSTSQGASGEQYF
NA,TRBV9,CASSAAGTTAYEQYF
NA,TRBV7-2,CASMRGRNTEAFF
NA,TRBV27,CASSLAGGPGGQFF
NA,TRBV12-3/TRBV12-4,CASSYQGAEKLFF
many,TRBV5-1,CASSVGLGSEQFF
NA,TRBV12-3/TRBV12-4,CASSSTGNQPQHF
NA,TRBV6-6,CASRKVGGANTGELFF
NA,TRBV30,CACTTGGQYGYTF
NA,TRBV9,CASSLDGMGLNEQFF
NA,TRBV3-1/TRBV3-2,CASSLPGQEFGYTF
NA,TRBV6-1,CASSEGDRVNSPLHF
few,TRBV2,CASSEQLAGVSGELFF
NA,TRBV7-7,CASSPDRGSGETQYF
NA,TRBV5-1,CASSLRRPTDTQYF
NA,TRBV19,CASSINRQNIQYF
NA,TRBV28,CASSSHQGSPGYTF
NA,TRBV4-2,CASGDSRQHYGYTF
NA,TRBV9,CASSPGNRANTEAFF
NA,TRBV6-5,CASSYSNRGIAEAFF